This T cell receptor (beta chain) is drawn from a study of a mutant IDH1 vaccine in newly diagnosed glioma. Study overall: Treated patients had a mean age of 40.4 years and an approximately 62% male, about 40% female split. Beforehand, treatment had been radiotherapy, temozolomide, or both; the majority received both.

Profiled with immunoSEQ multiplex PCR; TCRdb holds only in-frame clones, not every one. The table has approximately 92,000 clones, 83% seen once. This CDR3 is built from 15 residues. V was cut by 0 bases and J by 5 bases, with 13 bases left in between. From germline, CDR1 is KGHSH and CDR2 LQKENI. Time point defined: baseline, week 1 (first vaccination visit). Treatment defined: pre-vaccination baseline after standard-of-care therapy. V and J are TRBV18 and TRBJ1-1; no reliable D call. This TCR was recovered from a woman aged 45-60 years with glioma. The material was PBMCs, obtained from a glioma patient treated with radiotherapy, temozolomide or both. CDR3 sequence: CASSPPPAMGTEAFF. In nucleotides, the CDR3 is TGTGCCAGCTCACCACCGCCAGCTATGGGGACTGAAGCTTTCTTT.